The text below deals with one T cell receptor (beta chain). In the authors' workflow: By means of reference gene primer amplification, nucleated cell counts were estimated. Measured with immunoSEQ multiplex PCR; TCRdb has only the in-frame clones, and not every one. That table gives V, J and clone size, and the DNA gave D and trimming. This table holds under 75,000 clones, roughly 92% found once. This sample was taken from a study of blood T cell repertoires in COVID-19. Study-level information: Sources were T cells, B-cell-depleted T cells, or PBMCs; the material itself was cDNA or gDNA.

V lost 4 bases and J lost 4; bases outside the gene matches: 6. CDR3 length: 16 residues. Per germline, CDR1 SGDLS and CDR2 YYNGEE. Sequences were obtained from peripheral blood. The chain joins TRBV9 to TRBJ2-1; 12 positions match TRBD2. This clonotype originated in a man aged 50 to 60 with active COVID-19. CDR3 region: CASSPRLAGDYNEQFF. For the CDR3, the DNA is TGTGCCAGCAGCCCTAGACTAGCGGGGGATTACAATGAGCAGTTCTTC.